This T cell receptor (beta chain) originates from a study of CD8 T cells in ankylosing spondylitis. Details on this clonotype: What it binds is not known.

It was by quantitative 5'-RACE with molecular barcodes that TCR beta libraries were made. TCRdb recomputed calls from the 5' RACE reads with MiXCR, one row per CDR3 protein. The table has about 24,000 distinct CDR3 sequences, around 16% seen once; the top ten hold 25% to 30%. This CDR3 has 16 amino acids. V shed 5 bases and J shed 1 base, with 18 bases lying between them. The germline gives CDR1 SEHNR, CDR2 FQNEAQ (reference sequence). Overall study findings and caveats: Reactive arthritis synovial fluid and blood were previously reported to contain some motif variants. Disease-linked clones were found to be CD8+ and relatively rare in peripheral blood.

V gene TRBV7-9 combines with J gene TRBJ2-7; D not certain. The receptor was isolated from a male donor with ankylosing spondylitis or in good health (not recorded which). Sequences were obtained from blood. Here the CDR3 reads CASSPTFSSLSYEQYF. In DNA form, the CDR3 reads TGTGCCAGCAGCCCCACCTTCAGCAGTCTTTCCTACGAGCAGTACTTC.